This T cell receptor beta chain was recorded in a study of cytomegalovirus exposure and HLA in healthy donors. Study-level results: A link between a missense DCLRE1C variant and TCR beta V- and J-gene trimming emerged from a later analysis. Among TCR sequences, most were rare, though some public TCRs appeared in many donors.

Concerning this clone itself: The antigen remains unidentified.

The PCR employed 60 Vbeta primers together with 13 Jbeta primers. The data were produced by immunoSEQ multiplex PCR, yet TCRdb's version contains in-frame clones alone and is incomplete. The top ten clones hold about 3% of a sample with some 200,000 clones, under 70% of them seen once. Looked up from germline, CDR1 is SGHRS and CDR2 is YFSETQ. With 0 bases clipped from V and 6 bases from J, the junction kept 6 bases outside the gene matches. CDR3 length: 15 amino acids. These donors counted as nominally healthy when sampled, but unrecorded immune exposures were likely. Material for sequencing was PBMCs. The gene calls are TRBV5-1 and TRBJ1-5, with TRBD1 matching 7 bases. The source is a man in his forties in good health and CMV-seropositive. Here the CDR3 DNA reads TGCGCCAGCAGCTTGGAAGGGGGCAGAATTCAGCCCCAGCATTTT. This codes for CASSLEGGRIQPQHF.